What follows are 27 T cell receptor beta chains derived from one specimen sequenced in a study of T-cell memory formation after mild COVID-19. TCRdb reprocessed the 5' RACE reads with MiXCR, giving one entry per CDR3 protein. This table holds just under 150,000 distinct CDR3 sequences, about 5.7% found once. The specimen sequenced was PBMCs or a T cell subset sorted from them (not recorded which). These receptor sequences come from an adult woman who had mild COVID-19 (a few samples of this study predate the infection). Cell type and time point are not known.

This clonotype was seen more than once but under ten times. The chain carries TRBV3-1 and TRBJ2-2; D remains ambiguous. Germline CDR1 LGHDT, CDR2 YNNKEL (reference sequence). V dropped 0 bases and J dropped 3 bases, with 8 bases sitting between them. The length of the CDR3 is 15 residues. CDR3 protein: CASSQEDGDTGELFF. Here the CDR3 DNA reads TGTGCCAGCAGCCAAGAAGACGGAGACACCGGGGAGCTGTTTTTT.

Turning to this clonotype: The final CDR3 position lacks the conserved phenylalanine or tryptophan, pointing to a likely read error. The rearrangement uses TRBV5-5 and TRBJ2-7; 12 bases fit TRBD2. The CDR3 length is 16 residues. Germline V gene sequence: CDR1 SGHKS, CDR2 YYEKEE (reference sequence). The J segment lost 6 bases and the V segment lost 4 bases, leaving 11 bases of the junction unmatched. The CDR3 sequence: CASSHSSGRAQFEQYL. The CDR3 region has the DNA TGTGCCAGCAGCCATTCTAGCGGGAGGGCCCAGTTCGAGCAGTACTTA.

J is TRBJ2-5 and V is TRBV20-1; 10 nucleotides align to TRBD2. The CDR3 runs 17 residues. Germline CDR1 and CDR2: DFQATT and SNEGSKA (reference sequence). V was clipped by 6 bases and J by 4 bases; unmatched bases: 17. CDR3 amino acids: CSAEEGLAGGGRETQYF. The CDR3 coding sequence is TGCAGTGCGGAAGAGGGGTTAGCGGGAGGTGGAAGAGAGACCCAGTACTTC.

Details on this clonotype: One base away lies a much larger clone, so this may be a sequencing read error. V is TRBV6-2 or TRBV6-3 and J is TRBJ2-7, with D maybe TRBD2 (5 bases). CDR1 MNHEY and CDR2 SVGEGT come from the germline V gene. The CDR3 covers 15 residues. The CDR3 spells CASIYSGTRPNEQYF. For the CDR3, the DNA is TGTGCCAGCATTTACTCGGGCACTAGACCCAACGAGCAGTACTTC.

This clonotype turned up a few times. This chain uses TRBV19 with TRBJ1-5, with D hard to call. The CDR3 has 13 amino acids. V lost 5 bases and J lost 3, with 8 bases in between. CDR1 is LNHDA, CDR2 SQIVND, per germline (reference sequence). The CDR3 here is CASSWSNNQPQHF. The CDR3 coding sequence is TGTGCCAGTAGTTGGTCGAACAATCAGCCCCAGCATTTT.

The CDR3 protein is CASSGQGANTGELFF. The CDR3 DNA reads as TGTGCCAGCAGTGGACAGGGGGCGAACACCGGGGAGCTGTTTTTT. The chain joins TRBV6-1 to TRBJ2-2, with 9 bases fitting TRBD1. This CDR3 comprises 15 residues. CDR1 MNHNS and CDR2 SASEGT come from the germline V gene. The V gene end was trimmed by 4 bases and the J gene end by 0 bases; junction bases not matched to a gene: 0.

This clonotype has a count of ten or more. The chain couples TRBV4-2 to TRBJ2-3; 11 positions match TRBD2. CDR1 and CDR2 (germline): LGHNA, YNFKEQ. V lost 0 bases and J lost 5; bases outside the gene matches: 7. The CDR3 extends over 17 amino acids. The chain's CDR3 is CASSQEYLAGGRDTQYF. CDR3 sequence (DNA): TGTGCCAGCAGCCAAGAGTACCTAGCGGGGGGTAGAGATACGCAGTATTTT.

Remarks on this clonotype: A much more abundant neighbour one base away suggests this may be a read error. This chain connects TRBV10-3 to TRBJ1-3, with D perhaps TRBD1 (5 bases). This CDR3 comprises 11 residues. Germline V gene sequence: CDR1 ENHRY, CDR2 SYGVKD. V lost 8 bases and J lost 8, with 10 bases in between. The chain's CDR3 is CAISLGDTIYF. CDR3 bases: TGTGCCATCTCCCTGGGGGACACCATATATTTT.

Ten or more counts support this clonotype. This chain joins TRBV7-9 and TRBJ1-2, with D perhaps TRBD1 (5 bases). Trimming shortened V by 4 bases and J by 8 bases, and 20 bases separated the two germline ends. Per germline, CDR1 SEHNR and CDR2 FQNEAQ (reference sequence). This CDR3 spans 15 amino acids. The DNA of the CDR3 is TGTGCCAGCAGCTCCCACGGGGCATTAGTCCCCGGCTACACCTTC. Amino acids: CASSSHGALVPGYTF.

The chain recombines TRBV19 with TRBJ1-1; unclear D gene. Per germline, CDR1 LNHDA and CDR2 SQIVND (reference sequence). Trimming took off 3 bases at V and 4 bases at J, with 9 bases between the two ends. The CDR3 covers 13 residues. CDR3 coding DNA: TGTGCCAGTAGTATGACGGTATTCACTGAAGCTTTCTTT. It yields the protein CASSMTVFTEAFF.

The chain has TRBV5-1 and TRBJ2-7, with D unclear. Trimming cost V 3 bases and J 0 bases, with 10 bases left between them. This CDR3 has 14 amino acids. Germline V CDR1 and CDR2: SGHRS, YFSETQ. The CDR3 sequence: CASSSSTLSYEQYF. DNA for the CDR3: TGCGCCAGCAGCTCCAGTACTCTCTCCTACGAGCAGTACTTC.

This clonotype has only a few counts. V gene TRBV30 combines with J gene TRBJ1-3; tentative D call: TRBD1 (5 bases). Germline V lookup: CDR1 GTSNPN, CDR2 SVGIG (reference sequence). V was pared by 4 bases and J by 4 bases, with 17 bases between. The CDR3 consists of 15 residues. CDR3 residues: CAWTWGRITGNTIYF. CDR3 in DNA: TGTGCCTGGACCTGGGGACGGATAACCGGAAACACCATATATTTT.

This clonotype was observed at least ten times. CDR3 in DNA: TGCAGTGCTAGAGATGGGGAAAAACTGTTTTTT. Translating it yields CSARDGEKLFF. The chain carries TRBV20-1 and TRBJ1-4, with D uncertain. Germline V CDR1 and CDR2: DFQATT, SNEGSKA (reference sequence). Trimming took 0 bases from V and 8 from J, leaving 4 bases between them. This CDR3 is built from 11 residues.

The rearrangement links TRBV20-1 to TRBJ2-5; 7 bases align to TRBD1. The trim removed 6 bases at V and 7 bases at J, leaving 17 bases unmatched. Germline V gives CDR1 DFQATT, CDR2 SNEGSKA (reference sequence). The CDR3 extends over 15 amino acids. The DNA of the CDR3 is TGCAGTGCCTCTCGGGGACAGAGCTTCCGTGTGACCCAGTACTTC. Residues: CSASRGQSFRVTQYF.

This clonotype was picked up many times. J is TRBJ2-7 and V is TRBV10-3, with TRBD1 identical over 7 bases. CDR3 length equals 17 residues. V shed 2 bases, J shed 3 bases, and the junction held 13 bases outside the gene matches. Germline V gives CDR1 ENHRY, CDR2 SYGVKD. As DNA, the CDR3 is TGTGCCATCAGTGAGGCAGAAGTCAGGGGGAACCTCTACGAGCAGTACTTC. Translated, it gives CAISEAEVRGNLYEQYF.

This clonotype showed up many times. The chain employs TRBV12-3 or TRBV12-4 and TRBJ2-5; tentative D call: TRBD2 (5 bases). CDR3 length: 13 amino acids. Trimming took 6 bases from V and 9 from J, leaving 17 bases between them. The CDR3 loop reads CASRDSVLGSQYF. DNA of the CDR3: TGTGCCAGCAGAGATAGCGTTCTAGGGTCCCAGTACTTC.

This clonotype was picked up many times. The gene calls are TRBV4-3 and TRBJ2-2; unclear D gene. The CDR3 totals 15 residues. The ends were cut back, 1 base at V and 7 bases at J, with 13 bases in the middle. Germline V lookup: CDR1 LGHNA, CDR2 YSLEER. Written as DNA, the CDR3 is TGCGCCAGCAGCCAAGTCGGGCTAGTCGGCGGGGAGCTGTTTTTT. Translated, it gives CASSQVGLVGGELFF.

The rearrangement uses TRBV7-9 and TRBJ2-5; the match to TRBD1 covers 10 bases. The CDR3 covers 14 residues. J was trimmed by 4 bases and V by 5 bases; bases with no gene match: 4. Germline assignment: CDR1 SEHNR and CDR2 FQNEAQ (reference sequence). The CDR3 DNA reads as TGTGCCAGCAGCCCGACAGGGGGCGGAGAGACCCAGTACTTC. It is translated as CASSPTGGGETQYF.

This clonotype was seen ten or more times. This sequence joins TRBV3-1 and TRBJ1-1, with D perhaps TRBD1 (6 bases). Per the germline V gene, CDR1 is LGHDT and CDR2 is YNNKEL (reference sequence). The V end was cut by 6 bases, the J end by 0 bases, with 8 bases between. The length of the CDR3 is 13 residues. CDR3 in DNA: TGTGCCAGCAGGTGGACAGTGAACACTGAAGCTTTCTTT. Translation gives CASRWTVNTEAFF.

The chain links TRBV7-9 to TRBJ1-2, with D perhaps TRBD1 (6 bases). Germline CDR1 reads SEHNR; CDR2 reads FQNEAQ (reference sequence). The CDR3 is 15 amino acids. V shed 5 bases and J shed 0 bases, with 13 bases lying between them. CDR3 in amino acids: CASSIQGKANYGYTF. The CDR3 nucleotides read TGTGCCAGCAGCATCCAGGGGAAAGCTAACTATGGCTACACCTTC.

This clonotype was seen more than once but under ten times. DNA for the CDR3: TGTGCCAGCAGTTACCTCGAAGGCGCCGGAGAAGGCTACACCTTC. As protein: CASSYLEGAGEGYTF. The chain uses TRBV6-6 and TRBJ1-2, with D unresolved. From germline, CDR1 is MNHNY and CDR2 SVGAGI (reference sequence). This CDR3 region has 15 residues. The V and J ends lost 2 bases and 8 bases respectively, with 18 bases between them.

At least ten counts were recorded for this clonotype. This sequence joins TRBV19 and TRBJ2-7; D perhaps matches TRBD2 (5 bases). CDR3 size: 15 residues. Germline CDR1 and CDR2: LNHDA and SQIVND (reference sequence). V was clipped by 5 bases and J by 6 bases, with 20 bases between them. CDR3 amino acids: CASSVLSPGSAEQYF. In DNA form, the CDR3 reads TGTGCCAGTAGTGTGCTCTCACCGGGGTCTGCCGAGCAGTACTTC.

At least ten counts were recorded for this clonotype. The rearrangement uses TRBV6-2 or TRBV6-3 and TRBJ1-2; D gene unclear. Germline-derived CDR1 and CDR2 are MNHEY and SVGEGT. The CDR3 totals 13 residues. The V end was cut by 7 bases, the J end by 4 bases, with 13 bases between. In DNA, the CDR3 is TGTGCCAGCACCTCTAACAGCGGCTATGGCTACACCTTC. It translates to CASTSNSGYGYTF.

A note on this clonotype: It may be a read error: a sequence one base away is much more abundant. This chain connects TRBV5-1 to TRBJ2-5, with D perhaps TRBD1 (6 bases). The germline V and J ends were trimmed by 1 base and 2 bases, with 9 bases remaining between them. The CDR3 is 14 amino acids. Germline V CDR1 and CDR2: SGHRS, YFSETQ. CDR3 protein: CASSLIGGQETQYF. CDR3 coding DNA: TGCGCCAGCAGCTTGATAGGGGGACAAGAGACCCAGTACTTC.

This clonotype showed up many times. The rearrangement links TRBV5-1 to TRBJ2-3, with D possibly matching TRBD2 (5 bases). The CDR3 runs to 14 residues. Looked up from germline, CDR1 is SGHRS and CDR2 is YFSETQ. With 2 bases removed from V and 1 base from J, the gap between germline ends came to 8 bases. Written as DNA, the CDR3 is TGCGCCAGCAGCTTAGCGGCCCGCACAGATACGCAGTATTTT. It is translated as CASSLAARTDTQYF.

The rearrangement joins TRBV4-1 to TRBJ2-7; the D gene could be TRBD1 or TRBD2 (5 bases each). V shed 0 bases and J shed 7 bases, with 19 bases lying between them. Germline lookup yields CDR1 MGHRA and CDR2 YSYEKL. The CDR3 is made up of 16 amino acids. DNA for the CDR3: TGCGCCAGCAGCCAAGAGGGGGTCCCCCCGGGCTATGAGCAGTACTTC. Residues: CASSQEGVPPGYEQYF.

This clonotype appeared a single time. Since a much larger clone is just one base distant, this may be a read error. The V gene is TRBV5-6, the J gene TRBJ1-6; maybe TRBD1 (5 bases). Germline V gives CDR1 SGHDT, CDR2 YYEEEE. The CDR3 sequence is 15 residues long. Trimming removed 5 bases from V and 5 bases from J, with 14 bases in between. The CDR3 region has the DNA TGTGCCAGCAGAGTACATGGGGCGAATAATTCACCCCTCCACTTT. Its translation: CASRVHGANNSPLHF.